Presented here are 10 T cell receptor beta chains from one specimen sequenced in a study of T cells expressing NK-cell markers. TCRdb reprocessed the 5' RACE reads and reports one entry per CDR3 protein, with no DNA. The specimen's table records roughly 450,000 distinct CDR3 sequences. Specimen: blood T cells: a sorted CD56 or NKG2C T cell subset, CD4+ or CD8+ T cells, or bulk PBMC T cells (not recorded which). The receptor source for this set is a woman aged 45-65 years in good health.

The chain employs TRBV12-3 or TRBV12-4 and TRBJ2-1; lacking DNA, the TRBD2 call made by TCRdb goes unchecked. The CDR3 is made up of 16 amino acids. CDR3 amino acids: CASSRTSGLSYNEQFF.

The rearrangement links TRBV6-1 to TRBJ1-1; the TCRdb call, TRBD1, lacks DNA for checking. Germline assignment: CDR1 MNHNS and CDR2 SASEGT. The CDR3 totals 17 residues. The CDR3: CASSEKLLGRGYTEAFF.

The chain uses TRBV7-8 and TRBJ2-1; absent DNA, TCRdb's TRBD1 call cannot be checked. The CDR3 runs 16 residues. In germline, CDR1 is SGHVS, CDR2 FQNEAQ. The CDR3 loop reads CASSRFGGSSYNEQFF.

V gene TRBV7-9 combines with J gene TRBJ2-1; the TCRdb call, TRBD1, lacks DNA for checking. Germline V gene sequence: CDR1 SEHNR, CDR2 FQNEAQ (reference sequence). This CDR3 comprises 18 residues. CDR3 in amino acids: CASSLGRRDGRSYNEQFF.

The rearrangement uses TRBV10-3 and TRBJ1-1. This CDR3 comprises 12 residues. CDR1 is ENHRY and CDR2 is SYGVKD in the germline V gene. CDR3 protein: CAIGPTNTEAFF.

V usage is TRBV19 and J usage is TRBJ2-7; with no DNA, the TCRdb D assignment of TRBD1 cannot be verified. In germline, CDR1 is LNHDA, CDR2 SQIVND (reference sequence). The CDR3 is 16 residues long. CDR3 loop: CASSPGIRVGGYEQYF.

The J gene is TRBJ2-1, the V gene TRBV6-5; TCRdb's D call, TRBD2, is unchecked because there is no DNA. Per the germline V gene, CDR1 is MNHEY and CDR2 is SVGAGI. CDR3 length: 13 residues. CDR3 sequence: CASSSQRGSEQFF.

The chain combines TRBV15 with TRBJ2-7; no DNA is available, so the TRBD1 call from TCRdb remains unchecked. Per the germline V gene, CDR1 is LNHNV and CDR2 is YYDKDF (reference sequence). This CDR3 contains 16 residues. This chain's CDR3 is CATSRDPGRFSYEQYF.

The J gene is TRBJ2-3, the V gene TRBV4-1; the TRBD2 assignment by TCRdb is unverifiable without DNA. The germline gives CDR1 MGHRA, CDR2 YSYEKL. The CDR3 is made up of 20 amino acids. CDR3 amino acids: CASSRKLNPGTSASTDTQYF.

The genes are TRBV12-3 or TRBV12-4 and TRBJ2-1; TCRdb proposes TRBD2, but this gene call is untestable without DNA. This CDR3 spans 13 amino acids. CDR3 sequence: CASSGLAGIEQFF.